This T cell receptor (beta chain) was found in a study of T cells after yellow fever vaccination. Overall study findings and caveats: Booster samples showed a return of most primary-vaccination clones (around 96% CD4, 80% to 90% CD8).

By 5'RACE template switching, TCR cDNA was produced, with a universal primer site and UMIs added in the process. TCRdb re-derived calls from the 5' RACE reads in MiXCR, one entry per CDR3 protein. The sample records nearly 350,000 distinct CDR3 sequences, roughly 7.5% being singletons. Only a few counts were recorded for this clonotype. The target antigen is unknown. The TCR was taken from a man younger than 35 who received the YFV17D yellow fever vaccine. The input for sequencing was PBMCs, taken about 41 days after the first yellow fever vaccination.

CDR3 coding DNA: TGTGCCAGCACTCACGGGGACGGGAACTATGGCTACACCTTC. Translation: CASTHGDGNYGYTF. The chain carries TRBV19 and TRBJ1-2; the D gene is possibly TRBD1 (5 bases). Germline-derived CDR1 and CDR2 are LNHDA and SQIVND (reference sequence). Trimming cost V 9 bases and J 2 bases, with 16 bases left between them. This CDR3 spans 14 amino acids.